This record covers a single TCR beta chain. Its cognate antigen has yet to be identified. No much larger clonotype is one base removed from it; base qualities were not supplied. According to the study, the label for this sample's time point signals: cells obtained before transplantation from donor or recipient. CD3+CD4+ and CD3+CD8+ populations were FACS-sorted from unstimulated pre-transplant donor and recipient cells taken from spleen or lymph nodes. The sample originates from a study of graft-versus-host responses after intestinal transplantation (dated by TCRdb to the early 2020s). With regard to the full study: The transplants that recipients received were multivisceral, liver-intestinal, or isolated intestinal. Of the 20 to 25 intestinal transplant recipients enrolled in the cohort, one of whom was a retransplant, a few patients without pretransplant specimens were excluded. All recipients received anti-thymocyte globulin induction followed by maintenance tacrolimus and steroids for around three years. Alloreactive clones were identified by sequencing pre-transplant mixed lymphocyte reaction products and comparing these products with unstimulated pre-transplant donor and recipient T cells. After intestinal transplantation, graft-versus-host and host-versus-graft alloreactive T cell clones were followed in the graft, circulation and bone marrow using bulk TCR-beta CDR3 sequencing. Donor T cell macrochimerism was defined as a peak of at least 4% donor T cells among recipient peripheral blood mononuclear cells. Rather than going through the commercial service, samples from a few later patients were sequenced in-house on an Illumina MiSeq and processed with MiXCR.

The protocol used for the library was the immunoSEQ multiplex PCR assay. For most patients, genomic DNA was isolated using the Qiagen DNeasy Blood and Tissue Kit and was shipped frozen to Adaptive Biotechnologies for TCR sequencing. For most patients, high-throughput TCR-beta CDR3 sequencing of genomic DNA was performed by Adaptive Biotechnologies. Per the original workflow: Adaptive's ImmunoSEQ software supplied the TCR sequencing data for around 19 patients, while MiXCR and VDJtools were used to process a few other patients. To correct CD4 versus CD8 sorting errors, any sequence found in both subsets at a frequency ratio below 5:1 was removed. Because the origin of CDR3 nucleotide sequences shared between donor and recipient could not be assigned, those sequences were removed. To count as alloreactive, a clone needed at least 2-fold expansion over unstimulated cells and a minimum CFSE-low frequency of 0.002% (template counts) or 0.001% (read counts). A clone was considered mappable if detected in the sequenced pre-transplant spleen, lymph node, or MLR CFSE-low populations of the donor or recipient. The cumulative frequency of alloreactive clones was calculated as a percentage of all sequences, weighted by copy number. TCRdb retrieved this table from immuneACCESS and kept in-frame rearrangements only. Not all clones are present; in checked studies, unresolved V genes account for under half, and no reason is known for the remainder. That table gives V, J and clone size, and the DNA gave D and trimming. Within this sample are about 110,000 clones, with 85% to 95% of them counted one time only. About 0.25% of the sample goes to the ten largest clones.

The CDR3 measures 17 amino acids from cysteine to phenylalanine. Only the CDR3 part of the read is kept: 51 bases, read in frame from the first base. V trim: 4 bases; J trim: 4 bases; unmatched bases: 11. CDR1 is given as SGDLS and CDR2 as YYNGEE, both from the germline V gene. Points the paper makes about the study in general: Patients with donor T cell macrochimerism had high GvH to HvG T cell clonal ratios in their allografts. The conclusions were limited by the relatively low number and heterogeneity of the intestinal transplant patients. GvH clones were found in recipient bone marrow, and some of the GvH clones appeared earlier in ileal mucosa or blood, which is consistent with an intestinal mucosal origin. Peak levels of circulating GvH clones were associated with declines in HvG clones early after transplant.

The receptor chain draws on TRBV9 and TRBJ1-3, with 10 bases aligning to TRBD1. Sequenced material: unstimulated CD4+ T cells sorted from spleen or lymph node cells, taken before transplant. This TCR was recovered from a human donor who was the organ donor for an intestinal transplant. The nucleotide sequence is TGTGCCAGCAGCCCATCGATGGACAGGGGGATAGGAAACACCATATATTTT. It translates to CASSPSMDRGIGNTIYF.